The clone carrying this TCR beta chain was seen a few times. Its target is not known. The V end lost 4 bases, the J end lost 2 bases, and 14 bases lay between the germline ends. Germline values: CDR1 KGHDR, CDR2 SFDVKD. The CDR3 covers 15 residues. The source of the sample is a study of T cell repertoires in cytomegalovirus infection. About the study: CMV infection and matching HLA type were both indicated by public TCR beta signatures. General study results and limits: Pooled public TCR beta family frequency picked out CMV carriers with the relevant HLA. There were HLA-C-restricted CMV-specific TCR beta clonotypes dominating the ex vivo response.

A single record per CDR3 protein comes from TCRdb applying MiXCR to the reads. The sample contains hundreds of thousands of distinct CDR3 sequences, more than 8% of which appear only once. The sequencing sample was made of PBMCs. The TCR was taken from a human donor in good health (CMV status not recorded). Some clones in this sample may be carry-over from other donors' samples. The chain recombines TRBV24-1 with TRBJ2-7; maybe TRBD1 (6 bases). The chain's CDR3 is CATSDPGRQAYEQYF. CDR3 in DNA: TGTGCCACCAGTGACCCTGGGAGACAGGCCTACGAGCAGTACTTC.